This TCR beta chain was found in a study of blood T cell repertoires in COVID-19 (TCRdb year 2020). The study in broad terms: Collaborator samples came from the United States, Italy and Spain and covered acute and convalescent phases of COVID-19. The samples were drawn from two sources: the first 160 participants of the ongoing ImmuneRACE study, and 1,000 to 1,500 subjects contributed by 6 global collaborators. Subjects who had been exposed to COVID-19, were actively infected with it, or had recovered from it provided the deeply sampled blood TCRbeta repertoires that made up the dataset. HLA class I and class II types, where available, came from metadata supplied by the sample provider rather than from assay-based typing. The sample metadata nearly always contained a de-identified subject ID, COVID-19 status, age in years and sex. The prospective study material was composed of cDNA or gDNA derived from T cells, B-cell-depleted T cells, or PBMCs. The repertoires were released in a freely available public database intended as a resource for research on the immune response to SARS-CoV-2. Study-wide findings and limitations: Clinical and demographic metadata were provided uncurated, with the amount varying by source and participant.

This clone appeared a few times. Its antigen is currently not known. Base qualities were left out, and no much larger clone turns up one base away. TCRbeta CDR3 regions were amplified from genomic DNA using the immunoSEQ Assay, a bias-controlled multiplex PCR. The authors processed their data as follows. Nucleated cell counts per sample were estimated from amplification of reference gene primers within the assay. Sequence reads were collapsed and filtered to measure the absolute abundance of every unique TCRbeta CDR3 rearrangement. For each sample, productive Simpson clonality was calculated as the square root of Simpson's diversity index across productive rearrangements. Imported from immuneACCESS, the table was reduced by TCRdb to in-frame sequences with V and J called. These copies leave out some clones; in studies compared against another copy, an unresolved V gene accounts for under half, and the cause of the remainder is not known. V and J calls and clone size are given by that table; D and trimming were obtained from the DNA. The table for this sample lists about 210,000 clones; 81% of them were counted only once. About 8.9% of the sample is held by the ten biggest clonotypes.

Participants in the prospective study were enrolled through a virtual design, were aged roughly 18 to 90 years, and lived in fewer than 30 United States geographic areas. In the prospective study, participants were assigned to cohorts based on the clinical history participants reported in a screening survey and a study questionnaire. Mobile phlebotomists in the prospective study collected whole blood, serum and a nasopharyngeal or oropharyngeal swab from every participant. Over a roughly 2-month period, participants in the prospective study had the option of providing additional blood draws and questionnaires. Blood samples from the prospective study were shipped frozen or at room temperature prior to DNA extraction. Cut back by 4 bases and 8 bases, the V and J ends lie 11 bases apart. Inclusive of the bounding cysteine and phenylalanine, the CDR3 is 13 residues long. Here the CDR3 DNA is all that survives: 39 bases in frame from base 1. The germline V gene (reference sequence) supplies CDR1 LNHDA and CDR2 SQIVND.

This receptor was obtained from a woman between 45 and 60 years old with acute COVID-19. The rearrangement combines TRBV19 with TRBJ1-4; too little of a D gene remains to name it. The sequenced sample was PBMCs or T cells enriched from blood (not recorded which). CDR3 loop: CASSTSGKEKLFF. In nucleotides, the sequence is TGTGCCAGTAGTACCAGCGGAAAAGAAAAACTGTTTTTT.